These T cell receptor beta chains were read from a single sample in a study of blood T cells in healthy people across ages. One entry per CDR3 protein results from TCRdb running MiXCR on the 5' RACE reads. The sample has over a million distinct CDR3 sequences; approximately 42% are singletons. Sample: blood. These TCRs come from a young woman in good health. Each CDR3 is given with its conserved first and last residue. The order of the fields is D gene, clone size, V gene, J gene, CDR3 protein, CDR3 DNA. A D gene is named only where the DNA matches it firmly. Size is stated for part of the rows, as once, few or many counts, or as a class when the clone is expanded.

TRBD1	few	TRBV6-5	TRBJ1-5	CASSPRDRGGQPQHF	TGTGCCAGCAGTCCCCGGGACAGGGGAGGTCAGCCCCAGCATTTT
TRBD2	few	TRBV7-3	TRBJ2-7	CASSLFPPGTSGTYEQYF	TGTGCCAGCAGCTTATTCCCTCCCGGGACTAGCGGCACCTACGAGCAGTACTTC
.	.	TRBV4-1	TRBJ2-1	CASSQEKWYNEQFF	TGCGCCAGCAGCCAAGAGAAATGGTACAATGAGCAGTTCTTC
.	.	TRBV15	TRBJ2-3	CATSTSGPSTDTQYF	TGTGCCACCAGCACGTCAGGCCCTAGCACAGATACGCAGTATTTT
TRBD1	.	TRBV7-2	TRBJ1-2	CASSSWTGSANYGYTF	TGTGCCAGCAGCTCGTGGACAGGCAGCGCTAACTATGGCTACACCTTC
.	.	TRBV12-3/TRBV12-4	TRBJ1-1	CASAWQGSTEAFF	TGTGCCAGCGCTTGGCAGGGGTCGACTGAAGCTTTCTTT
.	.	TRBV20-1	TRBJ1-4	CSARGSAVGKLFF	TGCAGTGCTAGAGGTTCAGCTGTGGGAAAACTGTTTTTT
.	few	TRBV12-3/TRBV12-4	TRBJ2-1	CASLGAIYNEQFF	TGTGCCAGCCTGGGGGCGATTTACAATGAGCAGTTCTTC
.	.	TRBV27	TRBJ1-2	CASKQTGTNYGYTF	TGTGCCAGCAAACAAACAGGGACTAACTATGGCTACACCTTC
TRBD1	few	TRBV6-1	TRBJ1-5	CASRGGQGISNQPQHF	TGTGCCAGCAGGGGTGGACAGGGGATTAGCAATCAGCCCCAGCATTTT
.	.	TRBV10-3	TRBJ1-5	CAISDANQPQHF	TGTGCCATCAGTGATGCAAATCAGCCCCAGCATTTT
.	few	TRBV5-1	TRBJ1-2	CASSLDVGANYGYTF	TGCGCCAGCAGCTTGGATGTAGGGGCGAACTATGGCTACACCTTC
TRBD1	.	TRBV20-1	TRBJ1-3	CSAVDRGHGNTIYF	TGCAGTGCTGTGGACAGGGGGCATGGAAACACCATATATTTT
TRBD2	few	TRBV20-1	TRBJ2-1	CSARLVAGNEQFF	TGCAGTGCTAGATTGGTAGCGGGAAACGAGCAGTTCTTC
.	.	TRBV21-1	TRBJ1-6	CASLTSPLHF	TGTGCCAGCCTTACTTCACCCCTCCACTTT
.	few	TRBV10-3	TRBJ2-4	CAIRGTRLEQYF	TGTGCCATCAGGGGGACTCGCCTTGAGCAGTACTTC
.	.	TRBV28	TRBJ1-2	CASSSSRADHYGYTF	TGTGCCAGCAGTTCGTCCAGGGCGGATCACTATGGCTACACCTTC
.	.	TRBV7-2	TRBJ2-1	CASSLQPGSVGYNEQFF	TGTGCCAGCAGCTTACAACCTGGATCAGTGGGCTACAATGAGCAGTTCTTC
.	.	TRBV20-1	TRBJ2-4	CSASRDTENIQYF	TGCAGTGCTAGCCGGGACACCGAAAACATTCAGTACTTC
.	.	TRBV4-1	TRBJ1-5	CASSQTPGPNQPQHF	TGCGCCAGCAGCCAAACCCCCGGGCCCAATCAGCCCCAGCATTTT
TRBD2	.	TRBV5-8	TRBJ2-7	CASSISGGAVEQYF	TGTGCCAGCAGCATTAGCGGGGGGGCTGTCGAGCAGTACTTC
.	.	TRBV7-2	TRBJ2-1	CASSLDPVREQFF	TGTGCCAGCAGCTTAGATCCCGTCCGAGAGCAGTTCTTC
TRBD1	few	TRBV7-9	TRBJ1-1	CASSPGTAKVYSNTEAFF	TGTGCCAGCAGCCCTGGGACAGCGAAGGTCTATTCGAACACTGAAGCTTTCTTT
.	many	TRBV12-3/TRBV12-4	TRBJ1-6	CASRFSLNSPLHF	TGTGCCAGCAGATTCTCCCTGAATTCACCCCTCCACTTT
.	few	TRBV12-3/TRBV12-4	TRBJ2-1	CASSLLSWGALGNEQFF	TGTGCCAGCAGTTTACTGTCGTGGGGGGCGCTCGGCAATGAGCAGTTCTTC
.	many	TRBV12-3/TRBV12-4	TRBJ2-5	CASSFLEEETQYF	TGTGCCAGCAGTTTCCTGGAAGAAGAGACCCAGTACTTC
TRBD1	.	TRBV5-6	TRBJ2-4	CASSLGVLRQGAKNIQYF	TGTGCCAGCAGCTTGGGTGTTCTGCGACAGGGTGCCAAAAACATTCAGTACTTC
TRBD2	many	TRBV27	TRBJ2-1	CASRQRELNEQFF	TGTGCCAGCAGGCAGCGGGAGTTGAATGAGCAGTTCTTC